These 26 T cell receptor beta chains originate from one sample sequenced in a study of blood T cell repertoires in COVID-19. Produced via immunoSEQ multiplex PCR; TCRdb's table is partial and in-frame only. The table records about 350,000 clones, more than 85% of them present only once. The sample comprised PBMCs or T cells enriched from blood (not recorded which). Receptors were obtained from a young woman who had recovered from COVID-19.

The J gene is TRBJ2-7, the V gene TRBV2; D may be TRBD1 (5 bases). This CDR3 contains 16 residues. The V end was cut by 5 bases, the J end by 0 bases, with 17 bases between. CDR1 and CDR2 from the germline V gene are SNHLY and FYNNEI. This chain's CDR3 is CASSKTSGNPSYEQYF. CDR3 bases: TGTGCCAGCAGTAAAACATCAGGGAATCCCTCCTACGAGCAGTACTTC.

The J gene is TRBJ1-1, the V gene TRBV2, with D maybe TRBD1 (5 bases). Germline V gene data show CDR1 as SNHLY and CDR2 as FYNNEI. The CDR3 is made up of 13 amino acids. The V and J ends lost 5 bases and 1 base respectively, with 8 bases between them. In DNA form, the CDR3 reads TGTGCCAGCAGTCAGGGCCGGAACACTGAAGCTTTCTTT. It encodes CASSQGRNTEAFF.

V gene TRBV19 combines with J gene TRBJ1-5; TRBD1 is a possible D gene (6 bases). Germline assignment: CDR1 LNHDA and CDR2 SQIVND (reference sequence). The CDR3 has 14 residues. Trimming stripped 3 bases from V and 6 bases from J, with 12 bases between. The CDR3 region is CASSMAGAGQPQHF. CDR3 bases: TGTGCCAGTAGTATGGCAGGGGCGGGTCAGCCCCAGCATTTT.

The chain uses TRBV5-4 and TRBJ1-2; the match to TRBD1 covers 9 bases. The CDR3 runs 13 residues. Germline CDR1 and CDR2: SGHNT and YYREEE (reference sequence). The V and J ends lost 6 bases and 7 bases, in that order; junction bases with no gene match: 7. Written as DNA, the CDR3 is TGTGCCAGCACCGGGACAGGGATACGTGGCTACACCTTC. Residues: CASTGTGIRGYTF.

This clone was seen a single time. V and J are TRBV14 and TRBJ1-2, with D tentatively TRBD1 (6 bases). The CDR3 spans 14 residues. Trimming cost V 2 bases and J 8 bases, with 15 bases left between them. The germline gives CDR1 SGHDN, CDR2 FVKESK. CDR3 sequence reads: CASSQTRDTGGYTF. CDR3 nucleotide sequence: TGTGCCAGCAGCCAAACCCGGGACACAGGGGGCTACACCTTC.

The CDR3 DNA is TGTGCCAGCAGCTTACAGAAGGGGGCCGGGGAGCTGTTTTTT. Its protein product is CASSLQKGAGELFF. The chain recombines TRBV7-6 with TRBJ2-2, with D possibly being TRBD1 (6 bases). V gave up 2 bases and J gave up 6 bases, with 10 bases separating them. Germline CDR1 SGHVS, CDR2 FNYEAQ. The CDR3 extends over 14 amino acids.

This chain uses TRBV7-2 with TRBJ1-4, with 9 bases identical to TRBD1. CDR3 length: 15 amino acids. Germline trimming cut 5 bases from V and 7 bases from J; bases unmatched to any gene: 8. Looked up from germline, CDR1 is SGHTA and CDR2 is FQGNSA. CDR3 DNA sequence: TGTGCCAGCAGCAGAAGGACAGGGGAGACTGAAAAACTGTTTTTT. This sequence encodes CASSRRTGETEKLFF.

The rearrangement uses TRBV4-1 and TRBJ2-7, with TRBD2 identical over 7 bases. V lost 4 bases to trimming and J lost 2 bases; unmatched junction nucleotides: 8. The CDR3 spans 15 residues. CDR1 and CDR2 from the germline V gene are MGHRA and YSYEKL. The CDR3 loop reads CASSPNGAGPYEQYF. Written as DNA, the CDR3 is TGCGCCAGCAGCCCCAATGGAGCGGGACCCTACGAGCAGTACTTC.

The chain links TRBV28 to TRBJ1-2; no clear D. There are 13 residues in the CDR3. The germline V and J ends were trimmed by 6 bases and 8 bases, with 16 bases remaining between them. CDR1 MDHEN and CDR2 SYDVKM come from the germline V gene. CDR3 amino acids: CASSPGSWWGYTF. CDR3 sequence (DNA): TGTGCCAGCAGCCCCGGTTCGTGGTGGGGCTACACCTTC.

The chain is built from TRBV14 and TRBJ1-4; perhaps TRBD1 as D (5 bases). Per the germline V gene, CDR1 is SGHDN and CDR2 is FVKESK. V was pared by 5 bases and J by 7 bases, with 17 bases between. The CDR3 covers 15 residues. Here the CDR3 reads CASSKLAGNGEKLFF. In nucleotides, the CDR3 is TGTGCCAGCAGCAAGCTTGCAGGGAACGGTGAAAAACTGTTTTTT.

The chain links TRBV15 to TRBJ1-6; 10 positions agree with TRBD1. The CDR3 has 18 amino acids. Losses at the gene ends were 0 bases for V and 1 base for J; bases not matched to a gene: 3. Per the germline V gene, CDR1 is LNHNV and CDR2 is YYDKDF (reference sequence). CDR3 nucleotides: TGTGCCACCAGCAGAGATCGGGACAGGGGTTCCTATAATTCACCCCTCCACTTT. Translation: CATSRDRDRGSYNSPLHF.

The V and J genes are TRBV6-5 and TRBJ2-7; 11 bases are shared with TRBD1. This CDR3 has 15 amino acids. Germline assignment: CDR1 MNHEY and CDR2 SVGAGI. Trimming removed 6 bases from V and 4 bases from J; junction bases left unmatched: 8. CDR3 in amino acids: CASSLRRDRGYEQYF. DNA for the CDR3: TGTGCCAGCAGCCTCCGCCGGGACAGGGGGTACGAGCAGTACTTC.

The rearrangement links TRBV27 to TRBJ2-2, with 8 bases matching TRBD2. This CDR3 has 13 amino acids. V gave up 5 bases and J gave up 7 bases; unmatched junction bases: 3. Per germline, CDR1 MNHEY and CDR2 SMNVEV (reference sequence). The CDR3 DNA follows: TGTGCCAGCAGTCCCGGGGGGGGCGGGGAGCTGTTTTTT. Translating gives CASSPGGGGELFF.

The chain has TRBV9 and TRBJ2-3; D remains unclear. The CDR3 consists of 12 residues. V was shortened by 3 bases and J by 3 bases, with 5 bases between the two germline ends. Germline CDR1 is SGDLS and CDR2 is YYNGEE. The CDR3 DNA reads TGTGCCAGCAGCGCTAGGACAGATACGCAGTATTTT. Translating gives CASSARTDTQYF.

This chain uses TRBV28 with TRBJ1-2; the D gene is possibly TRBD1 (5 bases). V was clipped by 10 bases and J by 4 bases, with 19 bases between them. Germline-derived CDR1 and CDR2 are MDHEN and SYDVKM. The CDR3 covers 14 residues. The CDR3 DNA reads as TGTGCCACTCCGACCCGGACAACGACCTATGGCTACACCTTC. It codes for CATPTRTTTYGYTF.

This sequence joins TRBV7-2 and TRBJ1-1; D gene uncertain. The germline CDR1 and CDR2 sequences are SGHTA and FQGNSA. V was clipped by 2 bases and J by 4 bases, with 11 bases between them. The CDR3 has 14 amino acids. In nucleotides, the CDR3 is TGTGCCAGCAGCTTAAAGTCCTACGGCACTGAAGCTTTCTTT. It encodes CASSLKSYGTEAFF.

The chain uses TRBV20-1 and TRBJ1-2; no clear D gene. The CDR3 loop spans 9 amino acids. Per germline, CDR1 DFQATT and CDR2 SNEGSKA (reference sequence). The CDR3 is CRGRYGYTF. The DNA of the CDR3 is TGCAGGGGCCGCTATGGCTACACCTTC.

In its sample, this clone was seen once. The rearrangement uses TRBV4-2 and TRBJ2-6, with D tentatively TRBD2 (5 bases). Trimming left V 0 bases short and J 2 bases short, with 17 bases between. The CDR3 consists of 19 residues. The germline V gene has CDR1 LGHNA and CDR2 YNFKEQ. The CDR3 DNA is TGTGCCAGCAGCCAAGAGGTCCCGCTCGGGGTGGCTGGGGCCAACGTCCTGACTTTC. It codes for CASSQEVPLGVAGANVLTF.

This clone showed up just a few times. V and J are TRBV7-8 and TRBJ2-5; TRBD2 matches 8 bases. J was trimmed by 1 base and V by 6 bases; bases with no gene match: 10. From germline, CDR1 is SGHVS and CDR2 FQNEAQ. The CDR3 is 16 amino acids. CDR3 in amino acids: CASRRGGEARQETQYF. The CDR3, as DNA: TGTGCCAGCAGACGGGGGGGTGAGGCTCGCCAAGAGACCCAGTACTTC.

Regarding this clone: The identical CDR3 is also encoded by other nucleotide sequences in the sample. The chain links TRBV5-1 to TRBJ2-3; 7 bases are shared with TRBD1. V lost 0 bases and J lost 1; bases outside the gene matches: 2. The CDR3 totals 15 residues. Germline V gene sequence: CDR1 SGHRS, CDR2 YFSETQ. The CDR3 DNA is TGCGCCAGCAGCTTGGGACAGGGAGGCACAGATACGCAGTATTTT. This translates into CASSLGQGGTDTQYF.

About this clone itself: This CDR3 is also generated by other DNA sequences in the sample. The V and J genes are TRBV12-3 or TRBV12-4 and TRBJ1-6; TRBD1 is a possible D gene (5 bases). The ends were cut back, 3 bases at V and 7 bases at J, with 7 bases in the middle. This CDR3 has 13 residues. The CDR3 is CASSFGGNSPLHF. The DNA of the CDR3 is TGTGCCAGCAGTTTCGGGGGAAATTCACCCCTCCACTTT.

The rearrangement joins TRBV10-1 to TRBJ2-2; D is undetermined. V shed 5 bases and J shed 6 bases, with 7 bases lying between them. This CDR3 is built from 12 residues. Germline V gene data show CDR1 as WNHNN and CDR2 as SYGVQD (reference sequence). The CDR3 bases are TGCGCCAGCAGTCCTAACGCCGGGGAGCTGTTTTTT. It codes for CASSPNAGELFF.

The gene calls are TRBV18 and TRBJ1-1; 9 bases are a match to TRBD1. The germline V gene encodes CDR1 KGHSH and CDR2 LQKENI. The length of the CDR3 is 15 residues. Trimming removed 0 bases from V and 3 bases from J; junction bases left unmatched: 2. Here the CDR3 reads CASSPPRQGDTEAFF. In nucleotides, the CDR3 is TGTGCCAGCTCACCACCGAGACAGGGGGACACTGAAGCTTTCTTT.

The V gene is TRBV7-9, the J gene TRBJ1-1; D perhaps matches TRBD1 (6 bases). This CDR3 comprises 15 residues. Germline V CDR1 and CDR2: SEHNR, FQNEAQ (reference sequence). Trimming removed 5 bases from V and 3 bases from J, with 16 bases in between. Here the CDR3 reads CASSPGGAVYTEAFF. CDR3 in DNA: TGTGCCAGCAGCCCCGGGGGGGCGGTCTACACTGAAGCTTTCTTT.

This chain links TRBV27 with TRBJ2-4; D is undetermined. Trimming stripped 3 bases from V and 5 bases from J, with 23 bases between. CDR1 MNHEY and CDR2 SMNVEV come from the germline V gene (reference sequence). The CDR3 has 18 residues. The CDR3, as DNA: TGTGCCAGCAGTTTTACCCCTGCTAGTGCCCTCTCCCAAAACATTCAGTACTTC. It specifies CASSFTPASALSQNIQYF.

The rearrangement joins TRBV24-1 to TRBJ2-3; 7 nucleotides match TRBD1. CDR3 length equals 16 residues. CDR1 KGHDR and CDR2 SFDVKD come from the germline V gene. The J segment lost 1 base and the V segment lost 4 bases, leaving 7 bases of the junction unmatched. The CDR3 sequence is CATSELGGQGTDTQYF. CDR3 coding DNA: TGTGCCACCAGTGAGCTCGGCGGACAGGGCACAGATACGCAGTATTTT.